The sequence of this TCR beta chain was determined in a study of regulatory T cells in long-lasting Graves disease. In germline, CDR1 is MNHEY, CDR2 SMNVEV (reference sequence). The V and J ends lost 4 bases and 9 bases respectively, with 10 bases between them. This CDR3 contains 11 residues. Sequencing libraries for TCR beta were prepared with iRepertoire HTBI primers and Arm-PCR of CDR3 regions. In the study's own analysis: From all samples, identification returned over 13 TRBJ and roughly 65 TRBV segments. MiXCR was run by TCRdb on the multiplex PCR reads, yielding one entry per CDR3 protein. The V and J calls shown here were made by TCRdb, not taken from the authors' results. The sample comprises 350,000 to 400,000 distinct CDR3 sequences, 15% to 18% of which are singletons, and about 24% rests with the top ten. There are a few counts of this clonotype. Its matching antigen is unknown. Time point denoted: newly diagnosed GD, antithyroid drugs for less than 3 months. TCR sequences were obtained from RNA taken from PBMCs.

The study, taken as a whole, reports: Persistent-disease Graves' patients showed less TCR diversity than new cases. TRBV28, TRBJ1-2 and TRBJ2-5 emerged as the favored segments in persistent disease.

The starting material was peripheral blood mononuclear cells (PBMCs), obtained at new diagnosis, from a patient treated with antithyroid drugs. This receptor was taken from a female donor with Graves disease. This chain connects TRBV27 to TRBJ2-7; D call uncertain. CDR3 nucleotides: TGTGCCAGCAGTTCACATACGAGGCAGTACTTC. Amino acids: CASSSHTRQYF.